This TCR beta chain was sequenced in a study of T cell responses to AZD1222 COVID-19 vaccine. Findings and caveats of the study: White British donors predominated, females outnumbered males, and clonal diversity was possibly underestimated. Vaccine-associated CD4 TCRs ranged over spike, dominating at 160-218 and 743-854. The breadth and depth of Spike-specific TCRs increased once two AZD1222 doses had been given.

CDR3 length: 14 amino acids. J gave up 2 bases and V 5 bases, and 1 base lay outside the gene matches. Germline V gives CDR1 SGHAT, CDR2 FQDESV (reference sequence). To note about this clone: What it binds is unknown.

Produced via immunoSEQ multiplex PCR; TCRdb's table is partial and in-frame only. The sample carries 96,000 or so clones, 80% to 90% recorded once. Sample: peripheral blood, taken on day 0 of AZD1222 vaccination. The rearrangement uses TRBV11-1 and TRBJ1-3; 9 bases are shared with TRBD1. The receptor's source is an adult in good health. DNA of the CDR3: TGTGCCAGCAGCCGACAGGGGGCTGGAAACACCATATATTTT. Its translation is CASSRQGAGNTIYF. Variable domain in full (rest from reference TRBV11-1 and TRBJ1-3): EAEVAQSPRYKITEKSQAVAFWCDPISGHATLYWYRQILGQGPELLVQFQDESVVDDSQLPKDRFSAERLKGVDSTLKIQPAELGDSAMYLCASSRQGAGNTIYFGEGSWLTVV.